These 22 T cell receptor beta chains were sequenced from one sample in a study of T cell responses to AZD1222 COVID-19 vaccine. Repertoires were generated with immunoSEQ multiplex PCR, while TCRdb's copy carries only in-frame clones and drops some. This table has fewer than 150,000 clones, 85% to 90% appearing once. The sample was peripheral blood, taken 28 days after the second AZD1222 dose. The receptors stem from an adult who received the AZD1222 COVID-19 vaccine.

CDR3 region: CATSDLTSGGTDTQYF. The CDR3 DNA is TGTGCCACCAGTGATTTGACTAGCGGGGGGACAGATACGCAGTATTTT. The V call is TRBV24-1, the J call TRBJ2-3, with 12 positions matching TRBD2. Unmatched junction bases numbered 0, after V lost 0 bases and J lost 3 bases. The CDR3 extends over 16 amino acids. CDR1 and CDR2 (germline): KGHDR, SFDVKD.

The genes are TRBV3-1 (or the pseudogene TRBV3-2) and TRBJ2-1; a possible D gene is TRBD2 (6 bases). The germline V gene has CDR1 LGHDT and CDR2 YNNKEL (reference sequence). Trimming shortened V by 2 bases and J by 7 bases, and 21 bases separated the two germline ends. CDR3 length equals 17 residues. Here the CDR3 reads CASSQRPTRGSNNEQFF. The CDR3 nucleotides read TGTGCCAGCAGCCAACGCCCTACTCGGGGGAGTAATAATGAGCAGTTCTTC.

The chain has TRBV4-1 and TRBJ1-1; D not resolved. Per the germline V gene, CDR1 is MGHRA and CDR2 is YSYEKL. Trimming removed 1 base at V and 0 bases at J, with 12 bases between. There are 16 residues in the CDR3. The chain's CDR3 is CASSQGPLLMNTEAFF. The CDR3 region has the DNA TGCGCCAGCAGCCAAGGGCCACTTCTTATGAACACTGAAGCTTTCTTT.

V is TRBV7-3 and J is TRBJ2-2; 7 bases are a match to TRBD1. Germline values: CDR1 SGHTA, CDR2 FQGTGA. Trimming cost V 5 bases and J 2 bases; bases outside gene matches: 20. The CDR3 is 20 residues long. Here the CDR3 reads CASSPLKATGFFFNTGELFF. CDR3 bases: TGTGCCAGCAGCCCCCTAAAAGCGACAGGGTTCTTCTTTAACACCGGGGAGCTGTTTTTT.

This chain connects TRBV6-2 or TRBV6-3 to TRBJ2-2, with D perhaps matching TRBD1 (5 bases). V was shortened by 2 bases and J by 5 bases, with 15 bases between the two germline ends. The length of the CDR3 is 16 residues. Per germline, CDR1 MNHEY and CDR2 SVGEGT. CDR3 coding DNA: TGTGCCAGCAGTTACGCGTCTGGGGCGAGTACCGGGGAGCTGTTTTTT. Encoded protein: CASSYASGASTGELFF.

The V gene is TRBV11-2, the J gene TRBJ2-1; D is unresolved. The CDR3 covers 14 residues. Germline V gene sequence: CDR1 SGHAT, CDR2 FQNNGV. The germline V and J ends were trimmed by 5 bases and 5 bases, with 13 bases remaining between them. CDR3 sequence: CASSLYVNDNEQFF. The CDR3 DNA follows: TGTGCCAGCAGCCTCTACGTTAATGACAATGAGCAGTTCTTC.

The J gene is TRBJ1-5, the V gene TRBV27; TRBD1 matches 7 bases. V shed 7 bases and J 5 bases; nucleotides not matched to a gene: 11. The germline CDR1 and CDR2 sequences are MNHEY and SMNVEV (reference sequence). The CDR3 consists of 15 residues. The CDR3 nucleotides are TGTGCCAGCACCTTTGGCCGGGACAGAGATCAGCCCCAGCATTTT. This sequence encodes CASTFGRDRDQPQHF.

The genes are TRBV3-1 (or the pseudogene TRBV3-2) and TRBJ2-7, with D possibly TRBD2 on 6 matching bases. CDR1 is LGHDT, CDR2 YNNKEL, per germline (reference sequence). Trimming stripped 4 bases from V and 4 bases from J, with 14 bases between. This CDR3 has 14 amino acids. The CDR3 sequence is CASSPGTYQYEQYF. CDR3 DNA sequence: TGTGCCAGCAGCCCTGGGACTTACCAATACGAGCAGTACTTC.

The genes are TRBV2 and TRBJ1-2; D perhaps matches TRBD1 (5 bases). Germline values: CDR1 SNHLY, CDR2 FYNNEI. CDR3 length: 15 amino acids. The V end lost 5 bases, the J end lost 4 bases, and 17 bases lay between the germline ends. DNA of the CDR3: TGTGCCAGCAGTCAGACAGAAGAGCTTGGCTATGGCTACACCTTC. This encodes CASSQTEELGYGYTF.

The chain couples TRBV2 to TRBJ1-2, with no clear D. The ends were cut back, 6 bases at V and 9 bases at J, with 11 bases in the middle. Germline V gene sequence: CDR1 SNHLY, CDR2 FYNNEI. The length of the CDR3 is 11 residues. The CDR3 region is CASSPSGSYTF. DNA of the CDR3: TGTGCCAGCAGCCCATCGGGCAGCTACACCTTC.

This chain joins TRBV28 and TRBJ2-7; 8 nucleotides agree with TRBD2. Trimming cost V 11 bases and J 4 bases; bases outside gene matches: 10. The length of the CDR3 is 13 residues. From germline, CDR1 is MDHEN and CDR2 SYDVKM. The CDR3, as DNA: TGTGCCTCGGGCGAAGCGGGAGTATACGAGCAGTACTTC. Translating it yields CASGEAGVYEQYF.

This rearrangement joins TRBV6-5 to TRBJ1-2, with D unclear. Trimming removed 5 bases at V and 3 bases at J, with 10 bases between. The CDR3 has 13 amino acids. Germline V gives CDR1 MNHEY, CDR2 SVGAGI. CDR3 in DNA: TGTGCCAGCAGTCCGGGCCCAGACTATGGCTACACCTTC. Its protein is CASSPGPDYGYTF.

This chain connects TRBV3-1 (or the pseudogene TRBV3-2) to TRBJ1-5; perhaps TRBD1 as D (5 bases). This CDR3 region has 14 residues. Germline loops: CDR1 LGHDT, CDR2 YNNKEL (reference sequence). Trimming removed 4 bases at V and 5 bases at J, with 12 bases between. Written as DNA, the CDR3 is TGTGCCAGCAGCCCCGGGGCAGCCTATCAGCCCCAGCATTTT. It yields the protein CASSPGAAYQPQHF.

The chain's CDR3 is CASSEVERAKQYF. CDR3 nucleotide sequence: TGTGCCAGCAGTGAAGTAGAGAGGGCCAAGCAGTACTTC. The chain joins TRBV6-4 to TRBJ2-7; TRBD2 is a possible D gene (5 bases). This CDR3 has 13 amino acids. Deletions cut 3 bases from V and 8 bases from J, with 14 bases between. Germline CDR1 MRHNA, CDR2 SNTAGT.

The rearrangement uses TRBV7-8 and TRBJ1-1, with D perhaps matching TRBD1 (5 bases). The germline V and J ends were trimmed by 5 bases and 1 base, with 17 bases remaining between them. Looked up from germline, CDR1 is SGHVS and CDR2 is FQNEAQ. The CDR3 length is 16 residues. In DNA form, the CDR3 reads TGTGCCAGCAGCGGAGGGTGGGGCAGCTCGAACACTGAAGCTTTCTTT. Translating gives CASSGGWGSSNTEAFF.

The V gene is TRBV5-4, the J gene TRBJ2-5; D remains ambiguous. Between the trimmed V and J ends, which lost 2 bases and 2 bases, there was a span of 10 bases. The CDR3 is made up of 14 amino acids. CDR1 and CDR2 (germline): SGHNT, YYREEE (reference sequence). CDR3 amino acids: CASSLVWAQETQYF. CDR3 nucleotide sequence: TGTGCCAGCAGCTTAGTGTGGGCTCAAGAGACCCAGTACTTC.

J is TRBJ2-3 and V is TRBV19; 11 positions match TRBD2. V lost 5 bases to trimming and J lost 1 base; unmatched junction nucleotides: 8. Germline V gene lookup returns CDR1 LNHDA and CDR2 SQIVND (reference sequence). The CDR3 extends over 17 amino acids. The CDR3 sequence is CASSRPLLAGGTDTQYF. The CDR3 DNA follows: TGTGCCAGTAGTCGACCCCTACTAGCGGGAGGCACAGATACGCAGTATTTT.

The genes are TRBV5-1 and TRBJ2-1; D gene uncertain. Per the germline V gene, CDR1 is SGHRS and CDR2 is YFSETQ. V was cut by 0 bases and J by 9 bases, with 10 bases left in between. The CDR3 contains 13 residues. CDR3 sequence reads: CASSLGESLEQFF. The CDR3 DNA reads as TGCGCCAGCAGCTTGGGGGAAAGCCTTGAGCAGTTCTTC.

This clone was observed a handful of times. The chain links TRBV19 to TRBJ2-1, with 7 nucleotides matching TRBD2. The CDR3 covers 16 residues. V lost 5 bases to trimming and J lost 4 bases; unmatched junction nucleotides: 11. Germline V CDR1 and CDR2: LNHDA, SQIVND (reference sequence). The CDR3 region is CASSHKAGEGYNEQFF. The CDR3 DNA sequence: TGTGCCAGTAGTCATAAGGCGGGAGAAGGATACAATGAGCAGTTCTTC.

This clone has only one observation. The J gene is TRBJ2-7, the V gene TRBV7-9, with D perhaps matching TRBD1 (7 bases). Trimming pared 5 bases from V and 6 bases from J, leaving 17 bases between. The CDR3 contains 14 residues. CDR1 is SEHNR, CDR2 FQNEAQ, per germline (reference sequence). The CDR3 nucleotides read TGTGCCAGCAGCGAAACGACAGGGAGGAGCGAGCAGTACTTC. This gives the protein CASSETTGRSEQYF.

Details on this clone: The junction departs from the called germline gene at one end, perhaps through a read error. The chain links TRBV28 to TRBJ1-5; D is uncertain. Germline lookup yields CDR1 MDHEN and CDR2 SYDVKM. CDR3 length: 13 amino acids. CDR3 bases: TGTGCCAGCACTTTAGTTAGCAATCAGCCCCAGCATTTT. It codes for CASTLVSNQPQHF.

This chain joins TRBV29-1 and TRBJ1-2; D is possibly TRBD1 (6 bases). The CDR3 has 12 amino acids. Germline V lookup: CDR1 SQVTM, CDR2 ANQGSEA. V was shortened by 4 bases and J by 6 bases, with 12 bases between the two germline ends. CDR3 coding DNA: TGCAGCGTTGCAGGGGTTGGCGATGGCTACACCTTC. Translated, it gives CSVAGVGDGYTF. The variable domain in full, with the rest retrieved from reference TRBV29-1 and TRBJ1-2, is SAVISQKPSRDICQRGTSLTIQCQVDSQVTMMFWYRQQPGQSLTLIATANQGSEATYESGFVIDKFPISRPNLTFSTLTVSNMSPEDSSIYLCSVAGVGDGYTFGSGTRLTVV.